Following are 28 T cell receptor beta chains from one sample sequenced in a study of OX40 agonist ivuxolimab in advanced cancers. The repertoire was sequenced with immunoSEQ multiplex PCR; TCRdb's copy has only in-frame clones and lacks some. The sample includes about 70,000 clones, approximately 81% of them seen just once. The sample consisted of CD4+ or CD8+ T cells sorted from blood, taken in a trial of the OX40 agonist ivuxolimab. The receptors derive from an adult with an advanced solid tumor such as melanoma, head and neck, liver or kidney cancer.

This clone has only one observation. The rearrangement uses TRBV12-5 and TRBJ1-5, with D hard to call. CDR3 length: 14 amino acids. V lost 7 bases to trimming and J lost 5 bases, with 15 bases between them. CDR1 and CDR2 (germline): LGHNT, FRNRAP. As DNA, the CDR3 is TGTGCTAGTGCGTGGAGGGAGGTTGATCAGCCCCAGCATTTT. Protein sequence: CASAWREVDQPQHF.

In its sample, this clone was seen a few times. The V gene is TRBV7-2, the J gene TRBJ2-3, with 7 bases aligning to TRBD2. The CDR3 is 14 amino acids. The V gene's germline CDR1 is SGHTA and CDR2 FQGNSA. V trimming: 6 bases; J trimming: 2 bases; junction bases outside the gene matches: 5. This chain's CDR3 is CASRKRGLTDTQYF. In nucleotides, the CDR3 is TGTGCCAGCAGGAAGCGGGGACTCACAGATACGCAGTATTTT.

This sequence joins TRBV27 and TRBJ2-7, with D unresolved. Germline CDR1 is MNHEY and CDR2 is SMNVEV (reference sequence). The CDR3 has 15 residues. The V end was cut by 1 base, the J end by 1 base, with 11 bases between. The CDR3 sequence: CASSLYPAASYEQYF. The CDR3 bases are TGTGCCAGCAGTTTATATCCCGCAGCTTCCTACGAGCAGTACTTC.

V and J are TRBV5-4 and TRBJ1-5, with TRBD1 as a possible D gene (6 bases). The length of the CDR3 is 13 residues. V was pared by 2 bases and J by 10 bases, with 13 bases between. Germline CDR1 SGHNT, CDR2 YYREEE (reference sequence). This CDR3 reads CASSFYRDFPQHF. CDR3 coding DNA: TGTGCCAGCAGCTTTTACAGGGATTTTCCCCAGCATTTT.

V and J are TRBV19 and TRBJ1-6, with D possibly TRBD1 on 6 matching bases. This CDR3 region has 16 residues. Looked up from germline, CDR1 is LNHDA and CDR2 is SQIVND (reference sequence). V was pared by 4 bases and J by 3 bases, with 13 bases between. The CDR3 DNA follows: TGTGCCAGTAGTACCCTCGGACAGCTCTATAATTCACCCCTCCACTTT. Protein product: CASSTLGQLYNSPLHF. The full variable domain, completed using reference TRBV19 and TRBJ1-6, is DGGITQSPKYLFRKEGQNVTLSCEQNLNHDAMYWYRQDPGQGLRLIYYSQIVNDFQKGDIAEGYSVSREKKESFPLTVTSAQKNPTAFYLCASSTLGQLYNSPLHFGNGTRLTVT.

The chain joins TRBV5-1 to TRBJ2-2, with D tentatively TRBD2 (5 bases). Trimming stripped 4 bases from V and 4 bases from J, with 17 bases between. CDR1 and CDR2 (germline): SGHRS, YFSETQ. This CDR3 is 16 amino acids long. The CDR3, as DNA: TGCGCCAGCAGCCACGTTGCTAATGGAGGCACCGGGGAGCTGTTTTTT. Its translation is CASSHVANGGTGELFF.

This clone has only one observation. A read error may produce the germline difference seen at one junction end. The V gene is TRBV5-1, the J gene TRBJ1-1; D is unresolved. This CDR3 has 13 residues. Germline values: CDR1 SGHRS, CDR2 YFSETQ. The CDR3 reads CASSLGAITGAFF. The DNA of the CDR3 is TGCGCCAGCAGCTTGGGAGCAATCACTGGAGCTTTCTTT.

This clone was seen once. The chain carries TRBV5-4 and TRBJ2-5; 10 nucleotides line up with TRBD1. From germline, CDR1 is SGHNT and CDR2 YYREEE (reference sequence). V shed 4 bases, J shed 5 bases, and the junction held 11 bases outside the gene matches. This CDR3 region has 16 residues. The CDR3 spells CASSPGQGLGSETQYF. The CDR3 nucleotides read TGTGCCAGCAGCCCGGGACAGGGGCTAGGTTCTGAGACCCAGTACTTC. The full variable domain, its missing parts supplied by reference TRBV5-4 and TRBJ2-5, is ETGVTQSPTHLIKTRGQQVTLRCSSQSGHNTVSWYQQALGQGPQFIFQYYREEENGRGNFPPRFSGLQFPNYSSELNVNALELDDSALYLCASSPGQGLGSETQYFGPGTRLLVL.

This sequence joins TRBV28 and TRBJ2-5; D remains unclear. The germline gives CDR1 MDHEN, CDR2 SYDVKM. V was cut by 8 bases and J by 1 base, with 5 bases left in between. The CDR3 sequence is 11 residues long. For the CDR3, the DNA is TGTGCCAGCTGGGGCCAAGAGACCCAGTACTTC. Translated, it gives CASWGQETQYF.

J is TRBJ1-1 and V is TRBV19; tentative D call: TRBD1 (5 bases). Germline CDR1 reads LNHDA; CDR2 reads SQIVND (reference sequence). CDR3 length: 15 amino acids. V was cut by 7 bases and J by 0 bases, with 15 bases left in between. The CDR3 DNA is TGTGCCAGTATAATGTTCGGACATATGAACACTGAAGCTTTCTTT. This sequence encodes CASIMFGHMNTEAFF.

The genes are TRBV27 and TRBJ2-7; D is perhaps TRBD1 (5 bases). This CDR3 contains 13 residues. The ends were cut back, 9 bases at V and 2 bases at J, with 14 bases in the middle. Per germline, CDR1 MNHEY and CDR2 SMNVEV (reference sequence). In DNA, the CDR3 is TGTGCCAGTGCAGGGTCGTTAACCTACGAGCAGTACTTC. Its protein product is CASAGSLTYEQYF.

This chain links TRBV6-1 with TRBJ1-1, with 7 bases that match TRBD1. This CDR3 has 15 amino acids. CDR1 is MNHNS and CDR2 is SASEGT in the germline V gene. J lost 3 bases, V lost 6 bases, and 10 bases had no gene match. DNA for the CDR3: TGTGCCAGCAGAGGGCCACAGGGGAAGTACACTGAAGCTTTCTTT. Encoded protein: CASRGPQGKYTEAFF.

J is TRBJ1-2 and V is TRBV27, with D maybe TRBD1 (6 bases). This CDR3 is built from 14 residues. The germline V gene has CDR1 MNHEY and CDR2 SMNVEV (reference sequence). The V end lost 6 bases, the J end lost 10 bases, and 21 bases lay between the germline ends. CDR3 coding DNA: TGTGCCAGCAGAGCCGACAGGTTGGATGACGACTACACCTTC. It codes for CASRADRLDDDYTF.

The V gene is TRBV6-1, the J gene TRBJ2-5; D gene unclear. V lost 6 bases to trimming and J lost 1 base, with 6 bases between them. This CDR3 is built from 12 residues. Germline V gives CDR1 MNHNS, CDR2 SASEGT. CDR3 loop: CASRLFQETQYF. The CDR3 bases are TGTGCCAGCAGGCTCTTCCAAGAGACCCAGTACTTC.

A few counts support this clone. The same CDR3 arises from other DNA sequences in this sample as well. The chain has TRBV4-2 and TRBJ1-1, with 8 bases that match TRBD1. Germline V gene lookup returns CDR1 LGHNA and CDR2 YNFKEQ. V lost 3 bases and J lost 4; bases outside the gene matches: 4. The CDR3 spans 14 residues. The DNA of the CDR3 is TGTGCCAGCAGCCACCCCGGACAGGGCACTGAAGCTTTCTTT. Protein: CASSHPGQGTEAFF.

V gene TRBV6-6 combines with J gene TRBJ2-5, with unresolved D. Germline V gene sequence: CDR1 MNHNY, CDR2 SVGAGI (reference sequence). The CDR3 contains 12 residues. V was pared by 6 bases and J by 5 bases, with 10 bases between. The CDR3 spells CASSLKSETQYF. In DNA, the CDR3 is TGTGCCAGCAGCTTGAAATCGGAGACCCAGTACTTC.

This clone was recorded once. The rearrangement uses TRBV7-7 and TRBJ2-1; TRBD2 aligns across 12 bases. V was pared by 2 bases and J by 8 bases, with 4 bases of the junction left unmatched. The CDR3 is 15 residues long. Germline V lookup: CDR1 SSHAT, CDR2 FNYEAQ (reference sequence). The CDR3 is CASSLSSGGGDEQFF. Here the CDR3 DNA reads TGTGCCAGCAGCTTATCTAGCGGGGGGGGTGATGAGCAGTTCTTC.

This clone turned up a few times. The CDR3 sequence: CASSPSAYGYTF. The CDR3, as DNA: TGTGCCAGCAGTCCATCAGCATATGGCTACACCTTC. The chain links TRBV6-1 to TRBJ1-2, with D unresolved. The CDR3 totals 12 residues. Between the trimmed V and J ends, which lost 5 bases and 5 bases, there was a span of 9 bases. The germline V gene encodes CDR1 MNHNS and CDR2 SASEGT.

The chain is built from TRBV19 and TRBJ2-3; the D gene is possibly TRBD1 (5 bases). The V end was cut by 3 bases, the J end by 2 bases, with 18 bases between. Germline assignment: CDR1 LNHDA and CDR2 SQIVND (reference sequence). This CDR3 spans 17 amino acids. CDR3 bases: TGTGCCAGTAGTATGACCCTCCCGACAGCCCTCACAGATACGCAGTATTTT. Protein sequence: CASSMTLPTALTDTQYF.

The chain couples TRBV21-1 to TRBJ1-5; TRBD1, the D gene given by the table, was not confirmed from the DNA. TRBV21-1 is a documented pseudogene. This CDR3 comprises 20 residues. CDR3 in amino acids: CASSKPISADRVPGNQPQHF. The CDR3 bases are TGTGCCAGCAGCAAACCGATCTCGGCGGACAGGGTCCCGGGGAATCAGCCCCAGCATTTT.

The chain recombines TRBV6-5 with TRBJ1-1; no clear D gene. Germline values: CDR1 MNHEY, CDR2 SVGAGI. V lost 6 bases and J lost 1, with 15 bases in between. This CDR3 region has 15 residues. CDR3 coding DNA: TGTGCCAGCAGCCGCAAACCGACGGGGAACACTGAAGCTTTCTTT. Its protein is CASSRKPTGNTEAFF.

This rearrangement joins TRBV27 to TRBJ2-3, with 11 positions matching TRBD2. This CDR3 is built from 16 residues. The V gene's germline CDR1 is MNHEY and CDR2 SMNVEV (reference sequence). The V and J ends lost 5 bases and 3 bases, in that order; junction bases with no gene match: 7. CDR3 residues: CASSPHSGGATDTQYF. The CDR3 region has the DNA TGTGCCAGCAGTCCACATAGCGGGGGGGCAACAGATACGCAGTATTTT.

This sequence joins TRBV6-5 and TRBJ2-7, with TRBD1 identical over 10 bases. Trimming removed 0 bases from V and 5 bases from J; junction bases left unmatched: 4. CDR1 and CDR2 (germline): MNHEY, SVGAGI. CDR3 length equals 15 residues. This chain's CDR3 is CASSYSGGTGDEQYF. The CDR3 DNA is TGTGCCAGCAGTTACTCGGGCGGGACAGGGGACGAGCAGTACTTC.

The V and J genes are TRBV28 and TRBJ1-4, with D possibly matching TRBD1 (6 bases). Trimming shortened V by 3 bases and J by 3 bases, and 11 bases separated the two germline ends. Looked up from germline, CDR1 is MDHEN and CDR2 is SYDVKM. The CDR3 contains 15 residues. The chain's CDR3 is CASSFRTDSNEKLFF. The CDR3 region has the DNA TGTGCCAGCAGTTTTAGGACAGACTCTAATGAAAAACTGTTTTTT.

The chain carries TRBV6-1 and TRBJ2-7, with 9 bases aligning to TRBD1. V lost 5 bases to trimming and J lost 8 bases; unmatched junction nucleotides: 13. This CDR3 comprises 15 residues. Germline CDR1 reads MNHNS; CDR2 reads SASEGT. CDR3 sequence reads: CASSRTGAIAVQQYF. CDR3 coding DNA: TGTGCCAGCAGTCGGACAGGGGCCATCGCGGTACAGCAGTACTTC.

The CDR3 bases are TGTGCCAGCAGCGTTCTAGCGGGGGTCGACAATGAGCAGTTCTTC. It encodes CASSVLAGVDNEQFF. V gene TRBV9 combines with J gene TRBJ2-1; TRBD2 aligns across 10 bases. Unmatched junction bases numbered 4, after V lost 2 bases and J lost 5 bases. This CDR3 region has 15 residues. Per germline, CDR1 SGDLS and CDR2 YYNGEE.

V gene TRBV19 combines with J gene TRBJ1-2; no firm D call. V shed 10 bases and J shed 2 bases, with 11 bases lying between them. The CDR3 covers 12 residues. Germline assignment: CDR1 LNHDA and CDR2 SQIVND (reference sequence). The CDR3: CANPGGNYGYTF. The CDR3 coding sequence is TGTGCCAATCCCGGCGGGAACTATGGCTACACCTTC.

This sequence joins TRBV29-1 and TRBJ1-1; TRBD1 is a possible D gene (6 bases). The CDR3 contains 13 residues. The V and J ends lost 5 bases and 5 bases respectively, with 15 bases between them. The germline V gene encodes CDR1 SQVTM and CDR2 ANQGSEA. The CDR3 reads CSVSAGGGTEAFF. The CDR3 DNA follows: TGCAGCGTTTCTGCGGGAGGGGGGACTGAAGCTTTCTTT.